The 23 T cell receptor beta chains given below trace back to one sample, sequenced in a study of graft-versus-host responses after intestinal transplantation (dated by TCRdb to the early 2020s). Libraries were prepared through the immunoSEQ multiplex PCR assay. The immuneACCESS repertoire file appears here via TCRdb, limited to in-frame rearrangements. These files lack a portion of the clones; in checked studies, under half of the deficit traces to unresolved V genes, and the cause of the others is not known. A total of some 7,600 clones appear in this sample, approximately 90% of them only once. Nearly 1.5% of the sample goes to the ten largest clones. The sample here was PBMCs, taken around 31 days after intestinal transplant. These receptors were taken from a human patient who received an intestinal transplant, so some T cells may come from the graft donor.

The chain recombines TRBV11-2 with TRBJ2-6; no clear D gene. The CDR3 loop spans 15 amino acids. Trimming cost V 1 base and J 0 bases, with 4 bases left between them. From germline, CDR1 is SGHAT and CDR2 FQNNGV. The CDR3 DNA sequence: TGTGCCAGCAGCTTAGGGTTCTCTGGGGCCAACGTCCTGACTTTC. It yields the protein CASSLGFSGANVLTF.

This chain's CDR3 is CASSQWVSNQPQHF. The CDR3 bases are TGTGCCAGCAGCCAGTGGGTTAGCAATCAGCCCCAGCATTTT. V gene TRBV4-2 combines with J gene TRBJ1-5; no clear D. V was clipped by 3 bases and J by 0 bases, with 6 bases between them. This CDR3 is 14 amino acids long. The germline V gene has CDR1 LGHNA and CDR2 YNFKEQ.

The sample holds one count of this clone. The chain is built from TRBV5-1 and TRBJ2-3; TRBD2 aligns across 11 bases. This CDR3 contains 16 residues. V was pared by 4 bases and J by 1 base, with 5 bases of the junction left unmatched. In germline, CDR1 is SGHRS, CDR2 YFSETQ. This CDR3 is CASSVILAGGTDTQYF. Here the CDR3 DNA reads TGCGCCAGCAGCGTCATACTAGCGGGGGGCACAGATACGCAGTATTTT. Together with reference TRBV5-1 and TRBJ2-3, the CDR3 gives the full variable domain: KAGVTQTPRYLIKTRGQQVTLSCSPISGHRSVSWYQQTPGQGLQFLFEYFSETQRNKGNFPGRFSGRQFSNSRSEMNVSTLELGDSALYLCASSVILAGGTDTQYFGPGTRLTVL.

The chain uses TRBV9 and TRBJ2-1, with a possible D match to TRBD2 (6 bases). Germline CDR1 SGDLS, CDR2 YYNGEE. V lost 3 bases, J lost 6 bases, and 10 bases lay in between. CDR3 length equals 13 residues. In DNA, the CDR3 is TGTGCCAGCAGCGGGCGGGACTTCAATGAGCAGTTCTTC. It translates to CASSGRDFNEQFF. Looking up the rest from reference TRBV9 and TRBJ2-1 gives the full variable domain: DSGVTQTPKHLITATGQRVTLRCSPRSGDLSVYWYQQSLDQGLQFLIQYYNGEERAKGNILERFSAQQFPDLHSELNLSSLELGDSALYFCASSGRDFNEQFFGPGTRLTVL.

The V call is TRBV7-6, the J call TRBJ1-4; the D is unclear. V was cut by 0 bases and J by 8 bases, with 13 bases left in between. Germline CDR1 is SGHVS and CDR2 is FNYEAQ. The CDR3 runs 15 residues. The CDR3 DNA sequence: TGTGCCAGCAGCTTAGCCCCCGCCCCTGGGGAAAAACTGTTTTTT. This sequence encodes CASSLAPAPGEKLFF.

This chain uses TRBV9 with TRBJ2-3; possibly TRBD2 for D (7 bases). Germline lookup yields CDR1 SGDLS and CDR2 YYNGEE. Trimming removed 0 bases at V and 2 bases at J, with 10 bases between. This CDR3 has 15 residues. In DNA, the CDR3 is TGTGCCAGCAGCGTAGCGGGGGGCCCCACAGATACGCAGTATTTT. It is translated as CASSVAGGPTDTQYF.

This clone was seen just once. The chain couples TRBV10-3 to TRBJ1-1, with TRBD1 identical over 7 bases. This CDR3 has 16 amino acids. Germline V gives CDR1 ENHRY, CDR2 SYGVKD. The J segment lost 0 bases and the V segment lost 3 bases, leaving 7 bases of the junction unmatched. The CDR3 protein is CAISEGPTGMNTEAFF. In DNA, the CDR3 is TGTGCCATCAGTGAAGGTCCGACAGGGATGAACACTGAAGCTTTCTTT.

The rearrangement uses TRBV19 and TRBJ1-3, with D hard to call. V was cut by 1 base and J by 0 bases, with 7 bases left in between. Germline V gene lookup returns CDR1 LNHDA and CDR2 SQIVND (reference sequence). The CDR3 totals 15 residues. The CDR3 DNA follows: TGTGCCAGTAGTATAGGGTCAGGCTCTGGAAACACCATATATTTT. Translation: CASSIGSGSGNTIYF.

The chain links TRBV6-1 to TRBJ2-3, with 8 nucleotides matching TRBD2. The CDR3 has 17 amino acids. After removal of 1 base from V and 2 bases from J, the junction contained 8 bases not matched to a gene. CDR1 is MNHNS and CDR2 is SASEGT in the germline V gene. The CDR3 region is CASSEGPLAVNTDTQYF. CDR3 DNA sequence: TGTGCCAGCAGTGAAGGGCCACTAGCGGTGAACACAGATACGCAGTATTTT.

V and J are TRBV7-9 and TRBJ2-7; the D call may be TRBD1 or TRBD2 (5 bases each). This CDR3 is 13 amino acids long. V shed 7 bases and J shed 0 bases, with 10 bases lying between them. Looked up from germline, CDR1 is SEHNR and CDR2 is FQNEAQ (reference sequence). The CDR3 here is CASTPGSSYEQYF. In nucleotides, the CDR3 is TGTGCCAGCACCCCAGGGAGCTCCTACGAGCAGTACTTC. Together with reference TRBV7-9 and TRBJ2-7, the CDR3 gives the full variable domain: DTGVSQNPRHKITKRGQNVTFRCDPISEHNRLYWYRQTLGQGPEFLTYFQNEAQLEKSRLLSDRFSAERPKGSFSTLEIQRTEQGDSAMYLCASTPGSSYEQYFGPGTRLTVT.

The chain has TRBV19 and TRBJ1-1, with 9 bases fitting TRBD1. Germline CDR1 LNHDA, CDR2 SQIVND (reference sequence). This CDR3 region has 15 residues. The trim removed 3 bases at V and 5 bases at J, leaving 7 bases unmatched. The CDR3 here is CASSIVGQGRTEAFF. The CDR3 DNA reads as TGTGCCAGTAGTATCGTCGGACAGGGGAGAACTGAAGCTTTCTTT.

The V gene is TRBV9, the J gene TRBJ1-2; D gene ambiguous. The CDR3 loop spans 15 amino acids. V dropped 0 bases and J dropped 0 bases, with 9 bases sitting between them. Germline V CDR1 and CDR2: SGDLS, YYNGEE. The chain's CDR3 is CASSVVGRTNYGYTF. The CDR3 DNA reads as TGTGCCAGCAGCGTAGTCGGCAGAACTAACTATGGCTACACCTTC.

The sample holds one count of this clone. This chain links TRBV6-5 with TRBJ2-7; the D gene is possibly TRBD2 (6 bases). Trimming shortened V by 5 bases and J by 6 bases, and 11 bases separated the two germline ends. This CDR3 comprises 12 residues. In germline, CDR1 is MNHEY, CDR2 SVGAGI. DNA of the CDR3: TGTGCCAGCAGTCCGAGGGGAGGCGAGCAGTACTTC. Translated: CASSPRGGEQYF.

This clone appeared once. The gene calls are TRBV6-6 and TRBJ1-5; 11 positions agree with TRBD1. Germline loops: CDR1 MNHNY, CDR2 SVGAGI (reference sequence). The V segment lost 6 bases and the J segment 5 bases; nucleotides outside the gene matches: 9. There are 16 residues in the CDR3. The CDR3 reads CASRHRDRGCYQPQHF. The DNA for the CDR3 is TGTGCCAGCAGACACCGGGACAGGGGGTGTTATCAGCCCCAGCATTTT.

The V call is TRBV5-4, the J call TRBJ2-1; D gene ambiguous. The V end was cut by 5 bases, the J end by 5 bases, with 8 bases between. CDR1 is SGHNT and CDR2 is YYREEE in the germline V gene (reference sequence). CDR3 length: 12 amino acids. Here the CDR3 DNA reads TGTGCCAGCAGACTGGACCACAATGAGCAGTTCTTC. Translating gives CASRLDHNEQFF.

The chain couples TRBV7-9 to TRBJ1-2; TRBD1 matches at 7 bases. The CDR3 is 13 residues long. Germline V gene data show CDR1 as SEHNR and CDR2 as FQNEAQ (reference sequence). Losses at the gene ends were 4 bases for V and 4 bases for J; bases not matched to a gene: 3. The CDR3 region is CASSSGTAYGYTF. In DNA, the CDR3 is TGTGCCAGCAGCTCCGGGACAGCCTATGGCTACACCTTC. The entire variable domain, with the rest obtained from reference TRBV7-9 and TRBJ1-2, is as follows: DTGVSQNPRHKITKRGQNVTFRCDPISEHNRLYWYRQTLGQGPEFLTYFQNEAQLEKSRLLSDRFSAERPKGSFSTLEIQRTEQGDSAMYLCASSSGTAYGYTFGSGTRLTVV.

J is TRBJ2-3 and V is TRBV4-2; no clear D. V was pared by 0 bases and J by 2 bases, with 6 bases between. CDR1 is LGHNA and CDR2 is YNFKEQ in the germline V gene. This CDR3 spans 14 amino acids. The chain's CDR3 is CASSQEWDTDTQYF. The CDR3 region has the DNA TGTGCCAGCAGCCAAGAATGGGACACAGATACGCAGTATTTT.

V is TRBV30 and J is TRBJ1-3; D is ambiguous. From germline, CDR1 is GTSNPN and CDR2 SVGIG (reference sequence). V gave up 8 bases and J gave up 8 bases, with 7 bases separating them. The CDR3 loop spans 9 amino acids. CDR3 loop: CAPEDTIYF. The DNA for the CDR3 is TGTGCCCCAGAGGACACCATATATTTT.

The gene calls are TRBV2 and TRBJ2-1, with TRBD2 matching over 9 bases. The CDR3 is 15 residues long. V shed 7 bases and J 4 bases; nucleotides not matched to a gene: 8. CDR1 SNHLY and CDR2 FYNNEI come from the germline V gene. The CDR3 DNA sequence: TGTGCCAGCATCAGGGCGGGGGGGCTTTACAATGAGCAGTTCTTC. It translates to CASIRAGGLYNEQFF.

The CDR3 is CASSLHGNTEAFF. CDR3 sequence (DNA): TGTGCCAGCAGTTTGCACGGGAACACTGAAGCTTTCTTT. This chain links TRBV27 with TRBJ1-1; D gene unclear. Germline loops: CDR1 MNHEY, CDR2 SMNVEV (reference sequence). The CDR3 is made up of 13 amino acids. Trimming took 3 bases from V and 1 from J, leaving 6 bases between them.

This clone showed up just a few times. The chain couples TRBV19 to TRBJ1-1; perhaps TRBD1 as D (5 bases). CDR3 length: 13 residues. V was cut by 3 bases and J by 2 bases, with 7 bases left in between. The germline V gene has CDR1 LNHDA and CDR2 SQIVND (reference sequence). The CDR3 nucleotides are TGTGCCAGTAGTATTGGGGCCAACACTGAAGCTTTCTTT. Residues: CASSIGANTEAFF.

The chain is built from TRBV13 and TRBJ2-2; 8 nucleotides align to TRBD2. With V trimmed by 3 bases and J by 1 base, 7 bases remained unmatched. The CDR3 has 17 residues. Germline lookup yields CDR1 PRHDT and CDR2 FYEKMQ (reference sequence). CDR3 sequence (DNA): TGTGCCAGCAGCTTTGTTTCGGGGGGGCTGAACACCGGGGAGCTGTTTTTT. This codes for CASSFVSGGLNTGELFF.

The chain couples TRBV9 to TRBJ1-2; no clear D gene. V was trimmed by 4 bases and J by 1 base, leaving 23 bases between them. The V gene's germline CDR1 is SGDLS and CDR2 YYNGEE. This CDR3 has 18 amino acids. CDR3 sequence reads: CASSISKTEAMDNYGYTF. The CDR3 bases are TGTGCCAGCAGCATCTCGAAAACAGAGGCTATGGATAACTATGGCTACACCTTC.